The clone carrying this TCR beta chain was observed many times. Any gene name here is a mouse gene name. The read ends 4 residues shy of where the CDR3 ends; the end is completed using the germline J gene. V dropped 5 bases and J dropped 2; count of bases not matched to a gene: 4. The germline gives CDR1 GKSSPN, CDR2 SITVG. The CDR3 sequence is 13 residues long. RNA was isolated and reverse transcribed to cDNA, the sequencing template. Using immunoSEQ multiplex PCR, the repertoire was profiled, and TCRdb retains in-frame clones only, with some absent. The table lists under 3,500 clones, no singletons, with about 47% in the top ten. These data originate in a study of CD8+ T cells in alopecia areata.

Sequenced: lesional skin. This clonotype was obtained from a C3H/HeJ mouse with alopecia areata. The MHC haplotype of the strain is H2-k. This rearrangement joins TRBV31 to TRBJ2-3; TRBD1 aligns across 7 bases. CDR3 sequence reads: CAWYRGDAETLYF. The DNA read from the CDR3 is TGTGCCTGGTACAGGGGTGATGCAGAA.